These 15 T cell receptor beta chains were all obtained from the same sample, sequenced in a study of T cell responses to AZD1222 COVID-19 vaccine. Profiling relied on immunoSEQ multiplex PCR, and the TCRdb table lists in-frame clones only, not all of them. The table lists tens of thousands of clones, more than 60% of them singletons. The sequencing used peripheral blood, collected on day 0 of MenACWY control vaccination. The receptors originated from an adult in good health.

CDR3 sequence: CASSQEFWANTGELFF. Here the CDR3 DNA reads TGTGCCAGCAGCCAAGAGTTTTGGGCGAACACCGGGGAGCTGTTTTTT. The rearrangement uses TRBV3-1 (or the pseudogene TRBV3-2) and TRBJ2-2, with no clear D. Germline V lookup: CDR1 LGHDT, CDR2 YNNKEL (reference sequence). This CDR3 is 16 amino acids long. Trimming took 0 bases from V and 0 from J, leaving 8 bases between them.

The chain uses TRBV7-9 and TRBJ1-1, with D maybe TRBD1 (6 bases). This CDR3 has 15 amino acids. Trimming stripped 4 bases from V and 1 base from J, with 13 bases between. Germline V gene lookup returns CDR1 SEHNR and CDR2 FQNEAQ (reference sequence). The CDR3 DNA sequence: TGTGCCAGCAGCTACCGAGGGGGGCCGAACACTGAAGCTTTCTTT. Its translation is CASSYRGGPNTEAFF. The variable domain in full, with the rest retrieved from reference TRBV7-9 and TRBJ1-1, is DTGVSQNPRHKITKRGQNVTFRCDPISEHNRLYWYRQTLGQGPEFLTYFQNEAQLEKSRLLSDRFSAERPKGSFSTLEIQRTEQGDSAMYLCASSYRGGPNTEAFFGQGTRLTVV.

This CDR3 is CASSLAGGGYTF. In DNA, the CDR3 is TGTGCCAGCAGCTTAGCGGGGGGAGGCTACACCTTC. The chain joins TRBV7-8 to TRBJ1-2, with D possibly TRBD1 on 5 matching bases. Trimming pared 0 bases from V and 8 bases from J, leaving 7 bases between. Germline V CDR1 and CDR2: SGHVS, FQNEAQ. CDR3 size: 12 residues.

The chain links TRBV5-6 to TRBJ2-1, with 7 bases identical to TRBD2. This CDR3 has 15 residues. Germline V gives CDR1 SGHDT, CDR2 YYEEEE. V dropped 5 bases and J dropped 1; count of bases not matched to a gene: 6. The CDR3 DNA is TGTGCCAGCAGGTCGGGACTAAAGTCCTACAATGAGCAGTTCTTC. Translation gives CASRSGLKSYNEQFF.

V usage is TRBV6-6 and J usage is TRBJ1-5; 10 bases align to TRBD1. This CDR3 contains 15 residues. Germline CDR1 reads MNHNY; CDR2 reads SVGAGI (reference sequence). Germline trimming cut 2 bases from V and 5 bases from J; bases unmatched to any gene: 3. This CDR3 is CASSYGDRGDQPQHF. As DNA, the CDR3 is TGTGCCAGCAGTTACGGGGACAGGGGTGATCAGCCCCAGCATTTT.

About this clone: The CDR3 end shows no conserved phenylalanine or tryptophan, and so a read error is likely. The DNA is omitted, as the CDR3 cannot be located on it reliably, and the CDR3 follows TCRdb's listing. V usage is TRBV15 and J usage is TRBJ1-1; the D call in the table, TRBD1, was not verified against the DNA. 14 amino acids form the CDR3, both terminal residues included. Germline V lookup: CDR1 LNHNV, CDR2 YYDKDF (reference sequence). The CDR3 spells CATSRDRVAGPSLS.

This clone was seen many times. The rearrangement uses TRBV6-4 and TRBJ2-2, with D unresolved. The CDR3 runs to 13 residues. Germline V gene sequence: CDR1 MRHNA, CDR2 SNTAGT. Deletions cut 2 bases from V and 6 bases from J, with 7 bases between. The CDR3 reads CASSDTFAGELFF. CDR3 DNA sequence: TGTGCCAGCAGTGACACGTTCGCCGGGGAGCTGTTTTTT.

The chain couples TRBV7-6 to TRBJ2-3; perhaps TRBD2 as D (6 bases). The V end lost 5 bases, the J end lost 5 bases, and 14 bases lay between the germline ends. The CDR3 covers 14 residues. Germline assignment: CDR1 SGHVS and CDR2 FNYEAQ. For the CDR3, the DNA is TGTGCCAGCAGCCCGAGACTAGGAAGAGATACGCAGTATTTT. This codes for CASSPRLGRDTQYF. The variable domain in full, with the rest retrieved from reference TRBV7-6 and TRBJ2-3, is GAGVSQSPRYKVTKRGQDVALRCDPISGHVSLYWYRQALGQGPEFLTYFNYEAQQDKSGLPNDRFSAERPEGSISTLTIQRTEQRDSAMYRCASSPRLGRDTQYFGPGTRLTVL.

The chain employs TRBV28 and TRBJ2-1, with D perhaps TRBD1 (6 bases). This CDR3 has 11 residues. From germline, CDR1 is MDHEN and CDR2 SYDVKM. Trimming removed 5 bases from V and 9 bases from J, with 8 bases in between. CDR3 coding DNA: TGTGCCAGCAGTACAGGGCGTGAGCAGTTCTTC. It yields the protein CASSTGREQFF.

V usage is TRBV7-2 and J usage is TRBJ1-1; D unclear. Germline CDR1 SGHTA, CDR2 FQGNSA. CDR3 length equals 13 residues. V was shortened by 2 bases and J by 3 bases, with 7 bases between the two germline ends. The DNA of the CDR3 is TGTGCCAGCAGCTTATCCCGGGACACTGAAGCTTTCTTT. Translated: CASSLSRDTEAFF.

This clone was recorded once. The CDR3 DNA reads as TGTGCCAGCAGTTACCGCCATGGCGGGCCATACAATGAGCAGTTCTTC. Encoded protein: CASSYRHGGPYNEQFF. The chain joins TRBV6-2 or TRBV6-3 to TRBJ2-1; maybe TRBD2 (5 bases). V was clipped by 2 bases and J by 4 bases, with 15 bases between them. CDR1 and CDR2 from the germline V gene are MNHEY and SVGEGT. The CDR3 totals 16 residues.

This chain connects TRBV5-4 to TRBJ2-3, with 7 bases aligning to TRBD2. In germline, CDR1 is SGHNT, CDR2 YYREEE (reference sequence). This CDR3 is built from 16 residues. The V segment lost 0 bases and the J segment 2 bases; nucleotides outside the gene matches: 6. The CDR3 DNA reads TGTGCCAGCAGCTTGGCCAGCCTAGCGGTCACAGATACGCAGTATTTT. This codes for CASSLASLAVTDTQYF.

This chain joins TRBV11-2 and TRBJ1-4, with a weak D call TRBD1 (5 bases). Looked up from germline, CDR1 is SGHAT and CDR2 is FQNNGV. The CDR3 totals 13 residues. With 3 bases removed from V and 8 bases from J, the gap between germline ends came to 10 bases. The CDR3 protein is CASSFRVREKLFF. Written as DNA, the CDR3 is TGTGCCAGCAGCTTCAGGGTGAGGGAAAAACTGTTTTTT.

This sequence joins TRBV5-6 and TRBJ1-4, with 11 bases fitting TRBD1. V lost 3 bases to trimming and J lost 8 bases; unmatched junction nucleotides: 12. CDR3 length equals 17 residues. The germline V gene encodes CDR1 SGHDT and CDR2 YYEEEE. CDR3 bases: TGTGCCAGCAGCTCTGGACAGGGGGCGACGGCGAAAGAAAAACTGTTTTTT. As protein: CASSSGQGATAKEKLFF.

The CDR3 nucleotides are TGTGCCAGCTCACCAGAGGGGAGCTATGGCTACACCTTC. Translating it yields CASSPEGSYGYTF. The rearrangement links TRBV18 to TRBJ1-2, with a weak D call TRBD1 (5 bases). There are 13 residues in the CDR3. V lost 2 bases and J 4 bases, leaving 8 bases between the germline ends. The germline V gene encodes CDR1 KGHSH and CDR2 LQKENI.